The table lists the clone carrying this TCR beta chain with a count of one. Germline-derived CDR1 and CDR2 are SGHNT and YYREEE (reference sequence). The CDR3 contains 15 residues. With 6 bases clipped from V and 3 bases from J, the junction kept 10 bases outside the gene matches. The data were obtained in a study of blood T cell repertoires in COVID-19. Study at large: T cells, B-cell-depleted T cells, or PBMCs provided the cDNA or gDNA that served as material.

Participants were aged 18 to 89 years from around 24 US areas. Before being deemed recovered, Cohort 3 donors had two negative PCRs, clearance, or symptom resolution. Assay used: immunoSEQ multiplex PCR; TCRdb lists only in-frame clones, some missing. Here the sample spans 490,000 or so clones, around 87% being singletons. The TCR was taken from a woman aged 40 to 55 who had recovered from COVID-19. The source material was PBMCs or T cells enriched from blood (not recorded which). The gene calls are TRBV5-4 and TRBJ2-5; TRBD1 matches 8 bases. This chain's CDR3 is CASTSANRGEETQYF. The DNA of the CDR3 is TGTGCCAGCACCTCGGCAAACAGGGGGGAAGAGACCCAGTACTTC.